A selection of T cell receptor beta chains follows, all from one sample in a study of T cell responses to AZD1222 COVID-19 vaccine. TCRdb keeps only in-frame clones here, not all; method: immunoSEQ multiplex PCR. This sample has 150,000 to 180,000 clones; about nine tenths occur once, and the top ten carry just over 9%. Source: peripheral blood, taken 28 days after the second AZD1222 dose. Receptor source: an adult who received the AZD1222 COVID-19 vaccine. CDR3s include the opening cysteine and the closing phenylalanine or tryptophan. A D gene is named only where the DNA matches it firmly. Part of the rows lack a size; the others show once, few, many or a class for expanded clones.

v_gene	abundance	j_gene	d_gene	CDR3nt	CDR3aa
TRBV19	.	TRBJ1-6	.	TGTGCCAGTAGTATAGTGGCAGGGGACGACTCACCCCTCCACTTT	CASSIVAGDDSPLHF
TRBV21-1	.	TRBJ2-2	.	TGTGCCAGCAGCAAAGCAGGGAACACCGGGGAGCTGTTTTTT	CASSKAGNTGELFF
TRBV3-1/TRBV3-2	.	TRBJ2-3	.	TGTGCCAGCAGCCCGTCGGGCCCCCGCACAGATACGCAGTATTTT	CASSPSGPRTDTQYF
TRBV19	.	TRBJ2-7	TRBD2	TGTGCCAGTAGGCAGACTAGCGGGAGCTCCTACGAGCAGTACTTC	CASRQTSGSSYEQYF
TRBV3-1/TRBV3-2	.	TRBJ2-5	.	TGTGCCAGCAGCCAAGGGCAGTGGGGAGGTATGGAGGCCCAGTACTTC	CASSQGQWGGMEAQYF
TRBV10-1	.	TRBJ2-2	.	TGCGCCAGCAGTGAGTCGCCTAACAGGGGAGGAAGATGCGGGGAGCTGTTTTTT	CASSESPNRGGRCGELFF
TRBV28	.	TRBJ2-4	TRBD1	TGTGCCAGCAGCCAAGGACAGGGCGGCACCAAAAACATTCAGTACTTC	CASSQGQGGTKNIQYF
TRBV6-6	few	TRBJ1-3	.	TGTGCCAGCAGTTATGGCGGGCCAGGGCTTGCTAACACCATATATTTT	CASSYGGPGLANTIYF
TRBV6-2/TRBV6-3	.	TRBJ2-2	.	TGTGCCAGCAGTTACTCCGCTATGTTGGGGACGAACACCGGGGAGCTGTTTTTT	CASSYSAMLGTNTGELFF
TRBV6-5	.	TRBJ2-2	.	TGTGCCAGCAGGATCCGGGCCGGCACCGGGGAGCTGTTTTTT	CASRIRAGTGELFF
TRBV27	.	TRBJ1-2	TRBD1	TGTGCCAGCAGTTCGCGCTGGGACAGATTTGGCTACACCTTC	CASSSRWDRFGYTF
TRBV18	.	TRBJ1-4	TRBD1	TGTGCCAGCTCTAACGACCGGGACAGGGCTTCTAATGAAAAACTGTTTTTT	CASSNDRDRASNEKLFF
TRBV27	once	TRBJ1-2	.	TGTGCCAGCAGTTCGGGCACGACTAACTATGGCTACACCTTC	CASSSGTTNYGYTF
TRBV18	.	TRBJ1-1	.	TGTGCCAGCTCACCACAGGCAAGGGATGATGAAGCTTTCTTT	CASSPQARDDEAFF
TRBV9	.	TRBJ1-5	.	TGTGCCAGCAGCGTACAGAATCAGCCCCAGCATTTT	CASSVQNQPQHF
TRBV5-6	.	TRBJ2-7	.	TGTGCCAGCAGCTTGAGTATCGAGCAGTACTTC	CASSLSIEQYF
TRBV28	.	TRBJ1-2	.	TGTGCCAGCAGCGGCCGGGGGGTTGACAGTGCAAACTATGGCTACACCTTC	CASSGRGVDSANYGYTF
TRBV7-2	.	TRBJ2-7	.	TGTGCCAGCAGCTTAGTTGGGGTTGGATCCGAGCAGTACTTC	CASSLVGVGSEQYF
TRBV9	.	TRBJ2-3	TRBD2	TGTGCCAGCAGCGAGAGTTTAGCGGGAGGACCAGATACGCAGTATTTT	CASSESLAGGPDTQYF
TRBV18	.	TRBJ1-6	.	TGTGCCAGCTCAGTGAGGGAGGGCGAGAGTTCACCCCTCCACTTT	CASSVREGESSPLHF
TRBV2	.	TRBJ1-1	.	TGTGCCAGCAGTGGGACGGCGAACACTGAAGCTTTCTTT	CASSGTANTEAFF
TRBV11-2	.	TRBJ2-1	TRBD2	TGTGCCAGCAGCTCCACTGGGACTAGCGGTTACAATGAGCAGTTCTTC	CASSSTGTSGYNEQFF
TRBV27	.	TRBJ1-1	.	TGTGCCAGCACCTTACGAGGGGGGACTGAAGCTTTCTTT	CASTLRGGTEAFF
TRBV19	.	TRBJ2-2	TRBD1	TGTGCCAGTCAAGACAGGGGGAACACCGGGGAGCTGTTTTTT	CASQDRGNTGELFF
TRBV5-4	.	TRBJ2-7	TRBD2	TGTGCCAGCAGCTTCCCGACTAGCGGGAGCTACGAGCAGTACTTC	CASSFPTSGSYEQYF
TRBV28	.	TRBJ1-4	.	TGTGCCAGCAGTTTGGTAGTAACTAATGAAAAACTGTTTTTT	CASSLVVTNEKLFF
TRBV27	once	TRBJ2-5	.	TGTGCCAGCGCCCTTCCTGGGGGCGAGACCCAGTACTTC	CASALPGGETQYF
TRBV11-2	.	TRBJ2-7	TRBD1	TGTGCCAGCAGCTTCAGGACAGGTTACTACTTC	CASSFRTGYYF
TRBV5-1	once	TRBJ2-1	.	TGCGCCAGCAGCTTGACCATAACGCAGGGTACCAATGAGCAGTTCTTC	CASSLTITQGTNEQFF
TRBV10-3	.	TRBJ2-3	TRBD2	TGTGCCACCAGGACTAGCGGGGAGCACACTAGCACAGATACGCAGTATTTT	CATRTSGEHTSTDTQYF
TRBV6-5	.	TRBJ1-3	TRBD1	TGTGCCAGCAGAAACACAGGGGGATCTGGAAACACCATATATTTT	CASRNTGGSGNTIYF
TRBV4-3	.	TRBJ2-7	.	TGCGCCAGCAGCTTCGCTGTAGGGGGAGAGCAGTACTTC	CASSFAVGGEQYF